The rows below give T cell receptor beta chains drawn from one sample of a study of beta chain features in type 1 diabetes. Some clones are missing from TCRdb's copy, which holds only in-frame ones; the method was immunoSEQ multiplex PCR. Of approximately 730,000 clones listed, 13% were seen once; the top ten hold 0.022%. The sequencing input was naive CD4+ T cells from blood. Source of these receptors: a man in his late teens or twenties with type 1 diabetes. Both conserved end residues are part of each CDR3. Each record gives: clone size, J gene, D gene, CDR3 length, V gene, CDR3 DNA, CDR3 protein. A D gene is named only where the DNA matches it firmly. Size tells how often a clone was seen (once, few, many) or the class of an expanded clone, and some rows leave it out.

>NA|TRBJ1-3|NA|16|TRBV29-1
TGCAGCGTTGCGGCAGGGAAATTGAGCTCTGGAAACACCATATATTTT
CSVAAGKLSSGNTIYF
>few|TRBJ2-2|NA|17|TRBV4-2
TGTGCCAGCAGCCAAGGAATCCAGGCCCCGAACACCGGGGAGCTGTTTTTT
CASSQGIQAPNTGELFF
>NA|TRBJ1-2|NA|15|TRBV4-1
TGCGCCAGCAGCCAAGAAGGCAGGGGATTCTATGGCTACACCTTC
CASSQEGRGFYGYTF
>few|TRBJ2-1|NA|15|TRBV7-6
TGTGCCAGCAGCTTAGCGTTCCAGGAGAACAATGAGCAGTTCTTC
CASSLAFQENNEQFF
>NA|TRBJ1-2|TRBD1|14|TRBV5-1
TGCGCCAGCAGTCCGGGGACAGAGTCTCTTGGCTACACCTTC
CASSPGTESLGYTF
>few|TRBJ1-1|NA|12|TRBV6-1
TGTGCCAGCAGTGAAGCAGGCACTGAAGCTTTCTTT
CASSEAGTEAFF
>NA|TRBJ1-4|TRBD1|18|TRBV5-1
TGCGCCAGCAGCCCCCGGGGGATCGGCGGGACAGCTAATGAAAAACTGTTTTTT
CASSPRGIGGTANEKLFF
>NA|TRBJ2-3|NA|16|TRBV19
TGTGCCAGTCCCGCATCGGGGCAGGCTCGAGAAGATACGCAGTATTTT
CASPASGQAREDTQYF
>NA|TRBJ2-3|TRBD2|16|TRBV4-1
TGCGCCAGCAGCCAAGTGGCACTAGCGGGGTCAGGTACGCAGTATTTT
CASSQVALAGSGTQYF
>few|TRBJ2-3|NA|16|TRBV6-6
TGTGCCAGCAGTTACTCGTGGCAGGGTGGGAAGGATACGCAGTATTTT
CASSYSWQGGKDTQYF
>few|TRBJ2-3|NA|13|TRBV30
TGTGCCTGGAGTCCTGGACATTTAGATACGCAGTATTTT
CAWSPGHLDTQYF
>NA|TRBJ1-2|NA|16|TRBV6-5
TGTGCCAGCAGTTACTCCCGTGGGTCCTACCCCTATGGCTACACCTTC
CASSYSRGSYPYGYTF
>few|TRBJ1-2|NA|17|TRBV7-9
TGTGCCAGCAGTCACAAATCCGGGGCAGGGATTAACTATGGCTACACCTTC
CASSHKSGAGINYGYTF
>once|TRBJ2-7|NA|15|TRBV7-9
TGTGCCAGCAGCGCAACCCGGACTGACTCCTACGAGCAGTACTTC
CASSATRTDSYEQYF
>few|TRBJ2-5|NA|14|TRBV30
TGTGCCTGGAAGGGGGACCCTTCCCGAGAGACCCAGTACTTC
CAWKGDPSRETQYF
>few|TRBJ2-3|TRBD1|15|TRBV18
TGTGCCAGCTCTCCCCAACAGGGGTGGCCAGATACGCAGTATTTT
CASSPQQGWPDTQYF
>NA|TRBJ2-7|TRBD1|14|TRBV14
TGTGCCAGCAGAGGACAGGGCCCCTACGGCGAGCAGTACTTC
CASRGQGPYGEQYF
>few|TRBJ1-4|NA|14|TRBV6-5
TGTGCCAGCAGTTACGGTTTAACTAATGAAAAACTGTTTTTT
CASSYGLTNEKLFF
>NA|TRBJ2-3|NA|13|TRBV2
TGTGCCAGCAATAGACCCCGCACAGATACGCAGTATTTT
CASNRPRTDTQYF
>NA|TRBJ2-6|NA|15|TRBV11-2
TGTGCCAGCAGCTTGAGCCTCTCTGGGGCCAACGTCCTGACTTTC
CASSLSLSGANVLTF
>few|TRBJ2-7|TRBD1|14|TRBV5-1
TGCGCCAGCAGTACTACCGACAGGGCCTACGAGCAGTACTTC
CASSTTDRAYEQYF
>NA|TRBJ2-2|TRBD1|15|TRBV6-1
TGTGCCAGCAGTCCCGGGACAGCTAACACCGGGGAGCTGTTTTTT
CASSPGTANTGELFF
>few|TRBJ2-7|NA|15|TRBV30
TGTGCCTGGAGTACCTATACGACGGCTACCTACGAGCAGTACTTC
CAWSTYTTATYEQYF
>NA|TRBJ1-3|NA|14|TRBV5-8
TGTGCCAGCAGGACACTGCGACCTGGAAACACCATATATTTT
CASRTLRPGNTIYF
>NA|TRBJ2-3|NA|16|TRBV11-1
TGTGCCAGCAGCACCGAACCTGCAGGACGCACAGATACGCAGTATTTT
CASSTEPAGRTDTQYF
>few|TRBJ1-4|NA|16|TRBV18
TGTGCCAGCTCACCTCCGAGTTTTCCGAAAGATGAAAAACTGTTTTTT
CASSPPSFPKDEKLFF
>NA|TRBJ2-1|TRBD1|15|TRBV7-6
TGTGCCAGCAGTCCTAGACAGGGGACCGGTCCTGAGCAGTTCTTC
CASSPRQGTGPEQFF